The source of this TCR beta chain is a study of T cell responses to AZD1222 COVID-19 vaccine. Study-wide results and caveats: Compared with day 0, the breadth and depth of the Spike-specific TCR repertoire rose significantly after two doses of AZD1222. The donor group comprised mostly white British people and more females; the analysis possibly underestimated clonal diversity. At baseline, seropositivity was found in only a handful of AZD1222 recipients. No day 14 peak samples; only post-peak repertoires were characterized.

A remark on this clone: Its antigen is undetermined.

The CDR3 loop spans 12 amino acids. Trimming removed 4 bases at V and 2 bases at J, with 5 bases between. Per the germline V gene, CDR1 is MDHEN and CDR2 is SYDVKM. Assay used: immunoSEQ multiplex PCR; TCRdb lists only in-frame clones, some missing. In the table there are approximately 100,000 clones, approximately 84% of which are singletons. This material consisted of peripheral blood, taken on day 0 of AZD1222 vaccination. The clonotype was recovered from an adult in good health. The chain carries TRBV28 and TRBJ1-1; D remains unclear. The CDR3 nucleotides are TGTGCCAGCAGTTATAGTAACACTGAAGCTTTCTTT. Its protein is CASSYSNTEAFF.